This T cell receptor (beta chain) was found in a study of spatial heterogeneity in lung cancer. On the study more broadly: Sequenced were any available follow-up PBMC samples, which had been obtained a median of roughly 2 years after resection.

As for time point: blood at routine non-recurrence follow-up after resection. The CDR3 consists of 13 residues. The V end lost 4 bases, the J end lost 9 bases, and 12 bases lay between the germline ends. This clonotype was counted only a few times. Each CDR3 protein is one row after TCRdb ran MiXCR on the 5' RACE reads. The table includes under 150,000 distinct CDR3 sequences, about a tenth detected once. This chain links TRBV23-1 with TRBJ1-4, with D unresolved. TRBV23-1 is recorded as an ORF, its role being uncertain. This specimen was PBMCs, taken at follow-up. This receptor was identified in a female donor with early-stage non-small cell lung cancer. CDR3 DNA: TGCGCCAGCAGTCCGCCCTTCCCAAAAAAACTGTTTTTT. Translation gives CASSPPFPKKLFF.